The 27 T cell receptor beta chains presented below share a single source sample, sequenced in a study of shared clonotypes between healthy human individuals. Method: immunoSEQ multiplex PCR; TCRdb's copy keeps in-frame clones and lacks some. In the table there are fewer than 2.5 million clones, roughly 93% of which are singletons. The specimen sequenced was naive CD4+ T cells from PBMCs. Sample subset: CD45RA+ positively selected. The source is a man aged 18-30 years in good health. Some clones in this sample may be carry-over from other donors' samples.

CDR3 coding DNA: TGTGCCAGCTCACCAGTGGCAGGGGGCTTGATGGATACGCAGTATTTT. Amino acid sequence: CASSPVAGGLMDTQYF. The chain links TRBV18 to TRBJ2-3; TRBD1 aligns across 8 bases. The V and J ends lost 2 bases and 6 bases, in that order; junction bases with no gene match: 10. The CDR3 extends over 16 amino acids. The V gene's germline CDR1 is KGHSH and CDR2 LQKENI.

The rearrangement joins TRBV7-2 to TRBJ1-1; 8 bases fit TRBD1. Per germline, CDR1 SGHTA and CDR2 FQGNSA. The V gene end was trimmed by 4 bases and the J gene end by 6 bases; junction bases not matched to a gene: 10. The CDR3 covers 15 residues. This chain's CDR3 is CASSWPGTGNPEAFF. The CDR3 bases are TGTGCCAGCAGCTGGCCCGGGACAGGAAATCCTGAAGCTTTCTTT.

This clone was counted between two and nine times. The gene calls are TRBV18 and TRBJ2-5; 15 positions agree with TRBD2. The V gene end was trimmed by 5 bases and the J gene end by 3 bases; junction bases not matched to a gene: 7. Germline values: CDR1 KGHSH, CDR2 LQKENI. The CDR3 is 17 residues long. The CDR3 bases are TGTGCCAGCTCAGCGGGACTAGCGGGAGGATCAGAAGAGACCCAGTACTTC. Protein product: CASSAGLAGGSEETQYF.

The genes are TRBV7-2 and TRBJ1-1, with 9 nucleotides matching TRBD1. V shed 6 bases and J 3 bases; nucleotides not matched to a gene: 5. Germline CDR1 is SGHTA and CDR2 is FQGNSA. The CDR3 is 14 amino acids. The DNA of the CDR3 is TGTGCCAGCAGATTTACAGGGGGCGACACTGAAGCTTTCTTT. Amino acids: CASRFTGGDTEAFF.

The rearrangement joins TRBV7-9 to TRBJ1-1, with D unclear. CDR3 length: 14 residues. V was trimmed by 5 bases and J by 3 bases, leaving 13 bases between them. The germline V gene encodes CDR1 SEHNR and CDR2 FQNEAQ (reference sequence). CDR3 in amino acids: CASSPVLRDTEAFF. As DNA, the CDR3 is TGTGCCAGCAGCCCTGTCTTGAGGGACACTGAAGCTTTCTTT.

V is TRBV6-5 and J is TRBJ2-3; tentatively, D is TRBD1 (6 bases). Germline lookup yields CDR1 MNHEY and CDR2 SVGAGI. Deletions cut 6 bases from V and 4 bases from J, with 14 bases between. This CDR3 has 14 residues. The CDR3 DNA sequence: TGTGCCAGCAGAGCGACTACAGGGTCAGATACGCAGTATTTT. Translation gives CASRATTGSDTQYF.

The chain links TRBV28 to TRBJ2-5; TRBD1 aligns across 9 bases. The CDR3 length is 16 residues. Unmatched junction bases numbered 4, after V lost 1 base and J lost 1 base. Germline V gene data show CDR1 as MDHEN and CDR2 as SYDVKM. For the CDR3, the DNA is TGTGCCAGCAGTTTATTGGGGACAGGGATCCAAGAGACCCAGTACTTC. This encodes CASSLLGTGIQETQYF.

In this sample, this clone turned up once. CDR3 in amino acids: CASVRGANQPQHF. The CDR3 nucleotides read TGTGCCAGCGTCAGGGGAGCAAATCAGCCCCAGCATTTT. The chain recombines TRBV28 with TRBJ1-5, with D possibly being TRBD1 (6 bases). CDR3 length: 13 residues. Trimming took off 8 bases at V and 4 bases at J, with 12 bases between the two ends. Germline loops: CDR1 MDHEN, CDR2 SYDVKM.

Worth noting for this clone: This sample also contains other DNA sequences that code for the same CDR3. The V and J genes are TRBV5-4 and TRBJ2-7; 14 bases match TRBD2. V was clipped by 0 bases and J by 6 bases; unmatched bases: 2. The CDR3 has 15 amino acids. Germline CDR1 reads SGHNT; CDR2 reads YYREEE (reference sequence). CDR3 loop: CASSLGGLAGAEQYF. The CDR3 DNA is TGTGCCAGCAGCTTGGGGGGACTAGCGGGAGCCGAGCAGTACTTC. The full variable domain, its missing parts supplied by reference TRBV5-4 and TRBJ2-7, is ETGVTQSPTHLIKTRGQQVTLRCSSQSGHNTVSWYQQALGQGPQFIFQYYREEENGRGNFPPRFSGLQFPNYSSELNVNALELDDSALYLCASSLGGLAGAEQYFGPGTRLTVT.

The V call is TRBV4-3, the J call TRBJ2-1; 7 bases map to TRBD1. This CDR3 is 15 amino acids long. In germline, CDR1 is LGHNA, CDR2 YSLEER. V trimming: 1 base; J trimming: 0 bases; junction bases outside the gene matches: 0. The CDR3 DNA sequence: TGCGCCAGCAGCCAAGGACAGGGCTCCTACAATGAGCAGTTCTTC. Its translation is CASSQGQGSYNEQFF.

This chain uses TRBV9 with TRBJ2-1, with TRBD2 identical over 9 bases. The CDR3 runs 22 residues. Looked up from germline, CDR1 is SGDLS and CDR2 is YYNGEE. The V gene end was trimmed by 1 base and the J gene end by 2 bases; junction bases not matched to a gene: 22. DNA of the CDR3: TGTGCCAGCAGCGTATCACTAGGGGGCATAGCGGGAGCCCACCCAGCCTACAATGAGCAGTTCTTC. This translates into CASSVSLGGIAGAHPAYNEQFF.

The J gene is TRBJ2-4, the V gene TRBV15; no firm D call. The CDR3 contains 15 residues. CDR1 is LNHNV and CDR2 is YYDKDF in the germline V gene (reference sequence). V was clipped by 5 bases and J by 1 base, with 12 bases between them. The CDR3 is CATSSPAGAKNIQYF. In DNA form, the CDR3 reads TGTGCCACCAGCTCCCCGGCTGGGGCCAAAAACATTCAGTACTTC.

This chain links TRBV4-1 with TRBJ2-3; the D is unclear. CDR1 is MGHRA and CDR2 is YSYEKL in the germline V gene. The CDR3 spans 14 residues. The V end lost 4 bases, the J end lost 5 bases, and 13 bases lay between the germline ends. The CDR3 is CASSPGALGDTQYF. The CDR3 bases are TGCGCCAGCAGCCCCGGTGCCCTGGGAGATACGCAGTATTTT.

The V call is TRBV4-3, the J call TRBJ1-2; D unresolved. The V end was cut by 0 bases, the J end by 2 bases, with 7 bases between. The CDR3 loop spans 14 amino acids. CDR1 and CDR2 from the germline V gene are LGHNA and YSLEER. CDR3 sequence (DNA): TGCGCCAGCAGCCAAGACCAGATCAACTATGGCTACACCTTC. Translated: CASSQDQINYGYTF.

The chain employs TRBV29-1 and TRBJ2-1; TRBD1 aligns across 7 bases. Germline V gene lookup returns CDR1 SQVTM and CDR2 ANQGSEA. The length of the CDR3 is 13 residues. Germline trimming cut 7 bases from V and 7 bases from J; bases unmatched to any gene: 10. The CDR3 DNA follows: TGCAGCGGCGGACTTAGCAGGGGGAATGAGCAGTTCTTC. Protein product: CSGGLSRGNEQFF.

The CDR3 sequence is CASSKASGHEQFF. The CDR3, as DNA: TGTGCCAGCTCAAAAGCCAGTGGGCATGAGCAGTTCTTC. The chain has TRBV18 and TRBJ2-1; no definite D call. Germline assignment: CDR1 KGHSH and CDR2 LQKENI. The germline V and J ends were trimmed by 5 bases and 8 bases, with 13 bases remaining between them. The CDR3 has 13 amino acids.

This clone was detected a few times. The sample has other DNA sequences that encode this CDR3 too. This chain joins TRBV10-3 and TRBJ1-1; D not resolved. The germline V gene has CDR1 ENHRY and CDR2 SYGVKD. V dropped 3 bases and J dropped 4 bases, with 6 bases sitting between them. The CDR3 covers 12 residues. DNA of the CDR3: TGTGCCATCAGTGAAGGTTTCACTGAAGCTTTCTTT. Protein sequence: CAISEGFTEAFF.

This clone was recorded once. V usage is TRBV13 and J usage is TRBJ2-7, with TRBD1 matching 8 bases. The CDR3 contains 18 residues. After removal of 5 bases from V and 2 bases from J, the junction contained 17 bases not matched to a gene. Per the germline V gene, CDR1 is PRHDT and CDR2 is FYEKMQ (reference sequence). The CDR3 region is CASSPLERRGQVTYEQYF. The CDR3, as DNA: TGTGCCAGCAGCCCCCTAGAACGCCGGGGACAGGTAACCTACGAGCAGTACTTC.

The CDR3 sequence: CASKGQINTEAFF. The CDR3 region has the DNA TGTGCCAGCAAGGGTCAAATAAACACTGAAGCTTTCTTT. The chain links TRBV2 to TRBJ1-1; D ambiguous. The CDR3 has 13 amino acids. The V and J ends lost 7 bases and 2 bases respectively, with 11 bases between them. CDR1 and CDR2 (germline): SNHLY, FYNNEI.

This clone was detected once. The chain couples TRBV27 to TRBJ1-5, with TRBD1 matching 8 bases. Per germline, CDR1 MNHEY and CDR2 SMNVEV (reference sequence). The CDR3 extends over 16 amino acids. Trimming took 5 bases from V and 6 from J; bases not matched to a gene: 12. CDR3 loop: CASSLRGQAPGQPQHF. For the CDR3, the DNA is TGTGCCAGCAGTCTAAGGGGACAGGCCCCGGGTCAGCCCCAGCATTTT.

The CDR3 region is CASSPMLGNTIYF. CDR3 nucleotides: TGTGCCAGTAGTCCCATGTTGGGAAACACCATATATTTT. The chain is built from TRBV19 and TRBJ1-3, with D unresolved. V was cut by 5 bases and J by 4 bases, with 9 bases left in between. The CDR3 is made up of 13 amino acids. Looked up from germline, CDR1 is LNHDA and CDR2 is SQIVND (reference sequence).

This CDR3 is CASSVVGVGTEQYF. CDR3 DNA sequence: TGTGCCAGCAGCGTAGTCGGCGTCGGGACCGAGCAGTACTTC. The chain couples TRBV9 to TRBJ2-7, with D perhaps matching TRBD1 or TRBD2 (5 bases each). Germline lookup yields CDR1 SGDLS and CDR2 YYNGEE. The V end was cut by 0 bases, the J end by 6 bases, with 13 bases between. The CDR3 loop spans 14 amino acids. Combining the CDR3 with reference TRBV9 and TRBJ2-7 gives the whole variable domain DSGVTQTPKHLITATGQRVTLRCSPRSGDLSVYWYQQSLDQGLQFLIQYYNGEERAKGNILERFSAQQFPDLHSELNLSSLELGDSALYFCASSVVGVGTEQYFGPGTRLTVT.

V usage is TRBV5-4 and J usage is TRBJ2-5, with 8 bases fitting TRBD1. Germline CDR1 SGHNT, CDR2 YYREEE (reference sequence). The CDR3 extends over 14 amino acids. V shed 4 bases, J shed 3 bases, and the junction held 5 bases outside the gene matches. The CDR3 is CASSNRGAEETQYF. The CDR3 DNA reads TGTGCCAGCAGCAACAGGGGGGCGGAAGAGACCCAGTACTTC.

This clone has only one observation. The rearrangement links TRBV21-1 to TRBJ2-2; TRBD1, the table's D call, was not compared with the DNA. TRBV21-1 is described as a pseudogene. There are 15 residues in the CDR3. CDR3 sequence (DNA): TGTGCCAGCAGCAAAGTCGCACACCTCACCGGGGAGCTGTTTTTT. Amino acid sequence: CASSKVAHLTGELFF.

This clone was picked up one time. This chain links TRBV27 with TRBJ2-1; D perhaps matches TRBD1 (6 bases). V gave up 3 bases and J gave up 0 bases, with 15 bases separating them. This CDR3 has 17 residues. In germline, CDR1 is MNHEY, CDR2 SMNVEV (reference sequence). CDR3 in amino acids: CASSFVRGPSSYNEQFF. The CDR3 coding sequence is TGTGCCAGCAGTTTTGTCAGGGGCCCGAGCTCCTACAATGAGCAGTTCTTC.

This chain links TRBV28 with TRBJ1-4, with 7 bases identical to TRBD1. Germline V CDR1 and CDR2: MDHEN, SYDVKM. Unmatched junction bases numbered 15, after V lost 10 bases and J lost 7 bases. The CDR3 loop spans 15 amino acids. This CDR3 reads CATYGQDYTGEKLFF. In DNA form, the CDR3 reads TGTGCCACCTACGGACAGGACTACACGGGTGAAAAACTGTTTTTT.

V gene TRBV7-2 combines with J gene TRBJ2-3, with 7 nucleotides matching TRBD2. The germline V gene encodes CDR1 SGHTA and CDR2 FQGNSA. The CDR3 totals 14 residues. Losses at the gene ends were 3 bases for V and 4 bases for J; bases not matched to a gene: 4. In DNA, the CDR3 is TGTGCCAGCAGCTTCCAGCGGGGCCCAGATACGCAGTATTTT. It is translated as CASSFQRGPDTQYF.